The subject of this entry is one TCR beta chain. This receptor's antigen is unknown. Within one base of it there is no much larger clone, and no base qualities were kept. This sample is part of a study of T cell changes during pregnancy in multiple sclerosis (dated by TCRdb to about 2019). Regarding the complete study: In women with multiple sclerosis, the researchers looked at how the T cell repertoire shifted as pregnancy progressed.

Library prep was done by the immunoSEQ multiplex PCR assay. The table comes from immuneACCESS by way of TCRdb, which keeps in-frame sequences with V and J called. Part of the clones is missing from these tables; in studies checked, under half for an unresolved V gene and the rest for unknown reasons. This sample lists about 110,000 clones; 80% to 95% were detected once. The ten largest clones add up to 1.5% to 2% of the sample. The germline V gene specifies MGHDK as CDR1 and SYGVNS as CDR2. At the junction V is shortened by 4 bases and J by 7 bases, with 20 bases in between. The CDR3 sequence holds 16 residues, the cysteine and phenylalanine included. CDR3 DNA only is kept here, 48 bases in frame from base 1.

The specimen comprised peripheral blood, sampled after pregnancy. The receptor was isolated from a female donor with multiple sclerosis, enrolled in a pregnancy study. The chain was built from TRBV25-1 and TRBJ2-1; TRBD2 is possibly the D segment (7 matching bases). The DNA sequence follows: TGTGCCAGCAGTGCCCCACGGGGGGCAGGTATAAATGAGCAGTTCTTC. It translates as CASSAPRGAGINEQFF.